Presented here are 13 T cell receptor beta chains from one specimen sequenced in a study of blood T cell repertoires in COVID-19. Repertoires were generated with immunoSEQ multiplex PCR, while TCRdb's copy carries only in-frame clones and drops some. The table lists under 200,000 clones, roughly 87% of them singletons. Material: PBMCs or T cells enriched from blood (not recorded which). The receptors were sampled from a man aged 50 to 59 who had recovered from COVID-19.

The V call is TRBV27, the J call TRBJ2-1; D is perhaps TRBD1 (6 bases). CDR1 is MNHEY and CDR2 is SMNVEV in the germline V gene (reference sequence). V dropped 4 bases and J dropped 11 bases, with 21 bases sitting between them. CDR3 length: 15 amino acids. DNA for the CDR3: TGTGCCAGCAGTTCCGGGACATTACACCTCGGGCAGCAGTTCTTC. This encodes CASSSGTLHLGQQFF.

V gene TRBV6-8 combines with J gene TRBJ2-2; 10 bases match TRBD2. The CDR3 runs to 16 residues. The V gene end was trimmed by 7 bases and the J gene end by 0 bases; junction bases not matched to a gene: 5. Per germline, CDR1 MNHGY and CDR2 SAAAGT. CDR3 DNA sequence: TGTGCCAGCAATCCCCTAGCGGGGGCGAACACCGGGGAGCTGTTTTTT. Encoded protein: CASNPLAGANTGELFF.

The rearrangement uses TRBV11-2 and TRBJ1-6; D is unresolved. Trimming shortened V by 1 base and J by 7 bases, and 8 bases separated the two germline ends. The CDR3 consists of 14 residues. Looked up from germline, CDR1 is SGHAT and CDR2 is FQNNGV. Here the CDR3 reads CASSLVPRNSPLHF. The CDR3 coding sequence is TGTGCCAGCAGCTTAGTGCCCAGGAATTCACCCCTCCACTTT.

This chain links TRBV27 with TRBJ2-2, with 9 bases identical to TRBD2. With V trimmed by 4 bases and J by 2 bases, 5 bases remained unmatched. Germline assignment: CDR1 MNHEY and CDR2 SMNVEV (reference sequence). The CDR3 length is 16 residues. The CDR3 loop is CASSYTSGFNTGELFF. CDR3 DNA: TGTGCCAGCAGTTACACTAGCGGGTTCAACACCGGGGAGCTGTTTTTT.

V is TRBV7-9 and J is TRBJ1-4; D might be TRBD1 (6 bases). Deletions cut 3 bases from V and 8 bases from J, with 10 bases between. Germline CDR1 SEHNR, CDR2 FQNEAQ (reference sequence). The CDR3 extends over 13 amino acids. The CDR3 protein is CASSLTGGEKLFF. The CDR3 coding sequence is TGTGCCAGCAGCTTGACAGGCGGAGAAAAACTGTTTTTT.

This sequence joins TRBV6-5 and TRBJ2-7; D perhaps matches TRBD1 (5 bases). This CDR3 comprises 12 residues. Per the germline V gene, CDR1 is MNHEY and CDR2 is SVGAGI. The V gene lost 6 bases and the J gene lost 7 bases, with 13 bases spanning the gap. DNA of the CDR3: TGTGCCAGCAGACAGGCTGTCGGGGAGCAGTACTTC. This encodes CASRQAVGEQYF.

This chain links TRBV27 with TRBJ2-4; maybe TRBD2 (5 bases). CDR3 length equals 15 residues. Germline V CDR1 and CDR2: MNHEY, SMNVEV (reference sequence). V lost 0 bases and J 2 bases, leaving 8 bases between the germline ends. The CDR3 reads CASSLSRAPKNIQYF. The CDR3 DNA is TGTGCCAGCAGTTTATCGCGGGCCCCCAAAAACATTCAGTACTTC.

V is TRBV6-1 and J is TRBJ2-7; 12 nucleotides match TRBD1. This CDR3 contains 16 residues. Germline loops: CDR1 MNHNS, CDR2 SASEGT. Losses at the gene ends were 0 bases for V and 6 bases for J; bases not matched to a gene: 6. The CDR3 DNA is TGTGCCAGCAGTGAAGCGCGGGGACAGGGGGCTGTCGAGCAGTACTTC. Its translation: CASSEARGQGAVEQYF.

This clone appeared a single time. The gene calls are TRBV6-1 and TRBJ2-3, with 8 bases lining up with TRBD1. Germline assignment: CDR1 MNHNS and CDR2 SASEGT. V dropped 2 bases and J dropped 1; count of bases not matched to a gene: 5. The length of the CDR3 is 16 residues. The CDR3 spells CASSEFNRGGTDTQYF. In DNA form, the CDR3 reads TGTGCCAGCAGTGAATTCAACAGGGGGGGCACAGATACGCAGTATTTT.

The V call is TRBV10-1, the J call TRBJ2-1; 7 bases are a match to TRBD2. With V trimmed by 0 bases and J by 4 bases, 9 bases remained unmatched. In germline, CDR1 is WNHNN, CDR2 SYGVQD (reference sequence). This CDR3 contains 17 residues. DNA for the CDR3: TGCGCCAGCAGTGAGTCAAGGGCTAGCGGAATTTACAATGAGCAGTTCTTC. This codes for CASSESRASGIYNEQFF.

This chain joins TRBV18 and TRBJ2-7, with D maybe TRBD1 (7 bases). V was trimmed by 3 bases and J by 10 bases, leaving 13 bases between them. This CDR3 region has 12 residues. Germline CDR1 and CDR2: KGHSH and LQKENI. CDR3 residues: CASSPEGAFQYF. The CDR3 region has the DNA TGTGCCAGCTCACCGGAGGGGGCGTTCCAGTACTTC.

V and J are TRBV3-1 (or the pseudogene TRBV3-2) and TRBJ1-1; no reliable D call. The CDR3 loop spans 15 amino acids. CDR1 and CDR2 from the germline V gene are LGHDT and YNNKEL (reference sequence). V was clipped by 0 bases and J by 6 bases, with 14 bases between them. CDR3 nucleotides: TGTGCCAGCAGCCAAGATTTGGCCCGAGGTTCTGAAGCTTTCTTT. It encodes CASSQDLARGSEAFF.

The chain couples TRBV14 to TRBJ2-7; D perhaps matches TRBD2 (5 bases). CDR1 is SGHDN, CDR2 FVKESK, per germline. This CDR3 contains 17 residues. Trimming left V 0 bases short and J 6 bases short, with 21 bases between. The CDR3 nucleotides read TGTGCCAGCAGCCAAGAGGGAGTGTGGCCGGGTATACTCGAGCAGTACTTC. Protein product: CASSQEGVWPGILEQYF.